This T cell receptor (beta chain) was profiled in a study of blood T cell repertoires in COVID-19. The overall study: Sites in the United States, Italy and Spain provided acute and convalescent COVID-19 samples.

This clone was observed a handful of times. In the original workflow: Amplification of reference gene primers was used by the study to estimate nucleated cell counts. Libraries were prepared by immunoSEQ multiplex PCR; TCRdb keeps only in-frame clonotypes and omits some of them. That table supplies the V and J calls and clone size; D and trimming were determined from the DNA. Here the sample spans 110,000 or so clones, approximately 81% being singletons. This TCR derives from a man between 40 and 49 years old with acute or convalescent COVID-19. The sequenced material came from peripheral blood.

The CDR3 bases are TGTGCCAGCAGTTTAACAGGGGGCTATTCACCCCTCCACTTT. This encodes CASSLTGGYSPLHF. This sequence joins TRBV28 and TRBJ1-6, with 9 nucleotides matching TRBD1. This CDR3 is built from 14 residues. V was pared by 2 bases and J by 8 bases, with 1 base of the junction left unmatched. Germline V lookup: CDR1 MDHEN, CDR2 SYDVKM.